This TCR beta chain appears in the sequencing data of a study of shared T cell receptors in the human thymus. Trimming cost V 5 bases and J 7 bases; bases outside gene matches: 10. This CDR3 comprises 15 residues. Germline lookup yields CDR1 SGHTS and CDR2 YDEGEE. The data were produced by immunoSEQ multiplex PCR, yet TCRdb's version contains in-frame clones alone and is incomplete. The data show 640,000 or so clones, with about 89% seen just once and approximately 0.0097% held by the top ten. Separately, the same data were catalogued under a study of human thymus T cells.

The TCR was taken from a boy under two years old with a congenital heart defect. This rearrangement joins TRBV5-8 to TRBJ2-7, with 12 bases that match TRBD2. Sequenced: thymocytes. Here the CDR3 DNA reads TGTGCCAGCAGGAGGACTAGCGGGACCCTTTTGGAGCAGTACTTC. It encodes CASRRTSGTLLEQYF.